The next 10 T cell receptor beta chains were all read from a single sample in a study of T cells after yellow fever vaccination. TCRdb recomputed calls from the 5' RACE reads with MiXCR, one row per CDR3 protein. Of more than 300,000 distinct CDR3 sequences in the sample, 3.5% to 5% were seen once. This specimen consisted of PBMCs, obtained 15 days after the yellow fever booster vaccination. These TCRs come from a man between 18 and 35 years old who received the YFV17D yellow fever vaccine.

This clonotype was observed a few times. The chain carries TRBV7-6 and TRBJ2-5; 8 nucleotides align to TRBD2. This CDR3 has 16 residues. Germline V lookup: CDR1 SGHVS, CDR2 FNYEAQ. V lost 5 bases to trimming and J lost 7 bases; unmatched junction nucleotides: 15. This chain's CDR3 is CASSLDSGGGVGTQYF. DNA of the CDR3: TGTGCCAGCAGCCTTGATTCGGGGGGGGGCGTTGGGACCCAGTACTTC.

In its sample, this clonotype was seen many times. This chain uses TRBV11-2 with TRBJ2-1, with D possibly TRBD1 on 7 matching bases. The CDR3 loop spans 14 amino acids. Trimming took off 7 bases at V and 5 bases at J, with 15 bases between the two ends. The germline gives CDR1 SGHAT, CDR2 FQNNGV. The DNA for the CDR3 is TGTGCCAGCACGACAGGGAGGAATCACAATGAGCAGTTCTTC. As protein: CASTTGRNHNEQFF. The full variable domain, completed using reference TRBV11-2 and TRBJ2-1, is EAGVAQSPRYKIIEKRQSVAFWCNPISGHATLYWYQQILGQGPKLLIQFQNNGVVDDSQLPKDRFSAERLKGVDSTLKIQPAKLEDSAVYLCASTTGRNHNEQFFGPGTRLTVL.

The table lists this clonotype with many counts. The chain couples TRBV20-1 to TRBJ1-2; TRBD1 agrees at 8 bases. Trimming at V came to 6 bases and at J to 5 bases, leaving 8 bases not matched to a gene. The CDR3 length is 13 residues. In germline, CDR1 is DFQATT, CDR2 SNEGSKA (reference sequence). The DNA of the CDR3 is TGCAGTGCCCCCGACAGGGGTCGTTATGGCTACACCTTC. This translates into CSAPDRGRYGYTF.

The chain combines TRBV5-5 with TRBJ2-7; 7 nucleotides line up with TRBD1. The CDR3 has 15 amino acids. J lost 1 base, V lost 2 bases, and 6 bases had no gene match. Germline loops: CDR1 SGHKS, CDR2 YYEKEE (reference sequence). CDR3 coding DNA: TGTGCCAGCAGCTTAAGTAGGGGGCGGTCCTACGAGCAGTACGTC. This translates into CASSLSRGRSYEQYV.

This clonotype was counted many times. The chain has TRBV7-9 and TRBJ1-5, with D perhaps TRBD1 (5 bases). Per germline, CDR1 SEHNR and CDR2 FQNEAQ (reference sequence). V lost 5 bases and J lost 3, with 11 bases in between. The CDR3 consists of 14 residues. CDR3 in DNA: TGTGCCAGCAGCGCCCGGGGGGTCAATCAGCCCCAGCATTTT. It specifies CASSARGVNQPQHF.

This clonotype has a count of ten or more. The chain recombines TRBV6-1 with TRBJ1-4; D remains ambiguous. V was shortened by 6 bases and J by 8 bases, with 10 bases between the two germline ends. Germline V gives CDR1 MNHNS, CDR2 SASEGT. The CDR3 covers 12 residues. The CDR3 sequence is CASRRGEEKLFF. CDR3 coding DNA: TGTGCCAGCAGACGTGGGGAGGAAAAACTGTTTTTT.

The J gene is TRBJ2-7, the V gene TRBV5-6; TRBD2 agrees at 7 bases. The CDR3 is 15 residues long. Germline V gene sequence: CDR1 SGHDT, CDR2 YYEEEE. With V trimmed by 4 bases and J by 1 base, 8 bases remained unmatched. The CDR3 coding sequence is TGTGCCAGCAGCCATAGGGAGGGTTGGTCCTACGAGCAGTACGTC. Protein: CASSHREGWSYEQYV.

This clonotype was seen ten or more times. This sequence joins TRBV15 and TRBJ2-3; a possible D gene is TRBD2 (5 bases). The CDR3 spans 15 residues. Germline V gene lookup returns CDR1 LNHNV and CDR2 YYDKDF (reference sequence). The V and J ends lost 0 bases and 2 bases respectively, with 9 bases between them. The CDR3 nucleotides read TGTGCCACCAGCAGAGATGGGCGGGCCACAGATACGCAGTATTTT. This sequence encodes CATSRDGRATDTQYF.

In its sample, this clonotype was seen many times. CDR3 sequence: CASSQDRVTEAFF. CDR3 in DNA: TGTGCCAGCAGCCAGGACAGGGTCACTGAAGCTTTCTTT. The V and J genes are TRBV3-1 and TRBJ1-1; 8 bases align to TRBD1. The CDR3 sequence is 13 residues long. Germline lookup yields CDR1 LGHDT and CDR2 YNNKEL (reference sequence). J was trimmed by 4 bases and V by 3 bases; bases with no gene match: 1.

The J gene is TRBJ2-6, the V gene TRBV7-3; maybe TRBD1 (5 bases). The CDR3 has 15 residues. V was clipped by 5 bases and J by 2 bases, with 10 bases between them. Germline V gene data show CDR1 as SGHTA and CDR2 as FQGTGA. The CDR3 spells CASSPQGTGANVLTF. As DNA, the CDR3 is TGTGCCAGCAGCCCGCAGGGTACTGGGGCCAACGTCCTGACTTTC.